This TCR beta chain was observed in a study of spatial heterogeneity in lung cancer. About the study: Across tumor regions, counts of TCR transcripts showed a strong correlation with a T cell module score derived from matched bulk RNA-seq.

TCRdb re-called the 5' RACE reads with MiXCR, one entry per CDR3 protein. The sample includes 7,000 or so distinct CDR3 sequences, about 20% seen only once; the top ten take more than 10%. Trimming cost V 3 bases and J 8 bases; bases outside gene matches: 8. This CDR3 region has 14 residues. Germline V gene sequence: CDR1 SGHTA, CDR2 FQGNSA. Of note for this clonotype: Its antigen is as yet unknown.

Whole-study findings and limits: Tumoral mutation counts were tracked by counts of expanded intratumoral alpha and beta TCRs.

As to time point: sample taken at primary tumor resection. The sequences come from lung tumor tissue, collected at surgery. The receptor was isolated from a female donor with early-stage non-small cell lung cancer. This chain links TRBV7-2 with TRBJ2-7; 9 bases agree with TRBD1. The CDR3 sequence: CASSLDRGGYQQYF. The DNA of the CDR3 is TGTGCCAGCAGCTTGGACAGGGGAGGGTATCAGCAGTACTTC.